A selection of T cell receptor beta chains follows, all from one sample in a study of T cell repertoires in cytomegalovirus infection. Via MiXCR, TCRdb re-called the reads, giving one row per CDR3 protein. The sample consists of some 600,000 distinct CDR3 sequences, about 24% of them appearing once. The sequencing input was CD8+ T cells from PBMCs. These receptors originate from a human donor in good health (CMV status not recorded). Some clones in this sample may be carry-over from other donors' samples. CDR3s include the opening cysteine and the closing phenylalanine or tryptophan. Each record gives: V gene, clone size, J gene, D gene, CDR3 DNA, CDR3 protein. The D gene is left open where the match is weak. Size tells how often a clone was seen (once, few, many) or the class of an expanded clone, and some rows leave it out.

V gene: TRBV7-9; clone size: -; J gene: TRBJ2-7; D gene: TRBD1; CDR3 DNA: TGTGCCAGCTGCCAGGCCGACAGGGACTCCTACGAGCAGTACTTC; CDR3 protein: CASCQADRDSYEQYF
V gene: TRBV14; clone size: -; J gene: TRBJ1-4; D gene: -; CDR3 DNA: TGTGCCAGCAGCCAAGCCGGGACAACCCTGTTTTTT; CDR3 protein: CASSQAGTTLFF
V gene: TRBV13; clone size: -; J gene: TRBJ2-2; D gene: -; CDR3 DNA: TGTGCCAGTGAACATAGTAAGGACAGATACACCGGGGAGCTGTTTTTT; CDR3 protein: CASEHSKDRYTGELFF
V gene: TRBV7-8; clone size: many; J gene: TRBJ2-7; D gene: TRBD1; CDR3 DNA: TGTGCCAGCAGCCTACAGGGGGAGGCCTACGAGCAGTACTTC; CDR3 protein: CASSLQGEAYEQYF
V gene: TRBV6-8; clone size: -; J gene: TRBJ1-1; D gene: -; CDR3 DNA: TGTGCCAGCAGACCCGGGACGGCCACTGAAGCTTTCTTT; CDR3 protein: CASRPGTATEAFF
V gene: TRBV5-5; clone size: -; J gene: TRBJ1-2; D gene: -; CDR3 DNA: TGTGCCAGTACATTCGGGTATGGCTACACCTTC; CDR3 protein: CASTFGYGYTF
V gene: TRBV12-3/TRBV12-4; clone size: -; J gene: TRBJ2-5; D gene: TRBD2; CDR3 DNA: TGTGCCAGCATCGGGGGGGATTCGGCGAGGGAGACCCAGTACTTC; CDR3 protein: CASIGGDSARETQYF
V gene: TRBV12-3/TRBV12-4; clone size: few; J gene: TRBJ2-1; D gene: -; CDR3 DNA: TGTGCCAGCAGCCATACGAGCAGTGAGCAGTTCTTC; CDR3 protein: CASSHTSSEQFF
V gene: TRBV19; clone size: -; J gene: TRBJ2-1; D gene: -; CDR3 DNA: TGTGCCAGTAGTATAGATCAAATCCAGCGGAAGTACAATGAGCAGTTCTTC; CDR3 protein: CASSIDQIQRKYNEQFF
V gene: TRBV20-1; clone size: -; J gene: TRBJ2-5; D gene: TRBD2; CDR3 DNA: TGCAGTGGAAGACTAGCGTGGGGCGAGACCCAGTACTTC; CDR3 protein: CSGRLAWGETQYF
V gene: TRBV6-6; clone size: few; J gene: TRBJ2-2; D gene: -; CDR3 DNA: TGTGCCAGCACCCACCTCCGCGCCCGATGGGGCGGGGAGCTGTTTTTT; CDR3 protein: CASTHLRARWGGELFF